Described below is a single TCR beta chain sequence and its context. The target antigen is unknown. Primers included in the PCR were 60 Vbeta and 13 Jbeta primers. Generated by immunoSEQ multiplex PCR, the TCRdb table keeps only in-frame clones and is missing some. The data show under 150,000 clones, with around three quarters seen just once and roughly 2% held by the top ten. Germline V gene sequence: CDR1 SGHTA, CDR2 FQGNSA. The CDR3 contains 14 residues. The J segment lost 7 bases and the V segment lost 4 bases, leaving 5 bases of the junction unmatched. These data belong to a study of cytomegalovirus exposure and HLA in healthy donors. Study-level findings and limits: Prior analysis indicated that the majority of TCR beta V segments exhibited productivity approximately 90% or approximately 30% of the time. Altogether, more than 150 TCR beta chains were recorded as cytomegalovirus-associated.

Sequencing input: PBMCs. This TCR was sampled from a man between 18 and 29 years old in good health and CMV-seronegative. The chain uses TRBV7-2 and TRBJ1-5, with 9 bases lining up with TRBD1. The DNA for the CDR3 is TGTGCCAGCAGCTATACAGGGGGCAGACAGCCCCAGCATTTT. This codes for CASSYTGGRQPQHF.